This T cell receptor (beta chain) was obtained from a study of blood T cells in healthy people across ages. Across the study: There was about one barcoded beta molecule captured by template switching per two T cells.

This clonotype was observed many times. The germline gives CDR1 SGHRS, CDR2 YFSETQ. The V end was cut by 4 bases, the J end by 5 bases, with 16 bases between. This CDR3 contains 14 residues. Next came a second PCR, run for 7 to 11 cycles, which used a sample-barcoded 5' primer along with a J-beta primer mix. One entry per CDR3 protein, called by TCRdb with MiXCR from the 5' RACE reads. The sample contains around 1,500,000 distinct CDR3 sequences, roughly 27% of which appear only once. Roughly 10 milliliters of peripheral blood were drawn from each donor. Every sample gave at least 5 micrograms of total RNA when it was extracted.

The receptor comes from a woman under 40 in good health. This rearrangement joins TRBV5-1 to TRBJ2-7, with D perhaps matching TRBD2 (5 bases). The sample consisted of blood. CDR3 coding DNA: TGCGCCAGCAGCCCCGGCCGGGGTGGCCACGAGCAGTACTTC. Translating gives CASSPGRGGHEQYF.